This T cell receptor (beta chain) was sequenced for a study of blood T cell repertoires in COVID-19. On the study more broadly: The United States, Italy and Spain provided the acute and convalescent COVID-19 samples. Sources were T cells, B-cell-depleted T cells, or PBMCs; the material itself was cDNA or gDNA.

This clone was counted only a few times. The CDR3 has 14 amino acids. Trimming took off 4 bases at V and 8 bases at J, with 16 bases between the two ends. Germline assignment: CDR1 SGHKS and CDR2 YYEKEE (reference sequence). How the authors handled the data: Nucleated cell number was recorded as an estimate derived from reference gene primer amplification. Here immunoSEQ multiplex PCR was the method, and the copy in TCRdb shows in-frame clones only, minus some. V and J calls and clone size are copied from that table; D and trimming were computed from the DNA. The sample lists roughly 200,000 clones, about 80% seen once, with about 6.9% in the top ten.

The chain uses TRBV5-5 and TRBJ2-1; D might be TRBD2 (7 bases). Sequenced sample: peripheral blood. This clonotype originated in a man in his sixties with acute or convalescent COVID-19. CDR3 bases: TGTGCCAGCAGCCATTCGAACGGGGGGCATGAGCAGTTCTTC. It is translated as CASSHSNGGHEQFF.